This T cell receptor (beta chain) comes out of a study of T cell repertoires in cytomegalovirus infection. About the research overall: CMV infection plus the matching HLA type was flagged by public TCR beta signatures.

This clonotype was detected only once. Its antigen is not known. TCRdb reprocessed the reads with MiXCR, giving one entry per CDR3 protein. The profile shows some 500,000 distinct CDR3 sequences, 40% of them singletons. Trimming pared 3 bases from V and 0 bases from J, leaving 6 bases between. The CDR3 contains 14 residues. This clonotype was sampled from a human donor in good health (CMV status not recorded). Some clones in this sample may be carry-over from other donors' samples. The material was cultured PBMCs, obtained from culture after CMV antigen stimulation. The chain couples TRBV23-1 to TRBJ1-3; D unresolved. TRBV23-1 is marked as an open reading frame, function uncertain. The chain's CDR3 is CASSQHISGNTIYF. The CDR3 bases are TGCGCCAGCAGTCAGCACATCTCTGGAAACACCATATATTTT.